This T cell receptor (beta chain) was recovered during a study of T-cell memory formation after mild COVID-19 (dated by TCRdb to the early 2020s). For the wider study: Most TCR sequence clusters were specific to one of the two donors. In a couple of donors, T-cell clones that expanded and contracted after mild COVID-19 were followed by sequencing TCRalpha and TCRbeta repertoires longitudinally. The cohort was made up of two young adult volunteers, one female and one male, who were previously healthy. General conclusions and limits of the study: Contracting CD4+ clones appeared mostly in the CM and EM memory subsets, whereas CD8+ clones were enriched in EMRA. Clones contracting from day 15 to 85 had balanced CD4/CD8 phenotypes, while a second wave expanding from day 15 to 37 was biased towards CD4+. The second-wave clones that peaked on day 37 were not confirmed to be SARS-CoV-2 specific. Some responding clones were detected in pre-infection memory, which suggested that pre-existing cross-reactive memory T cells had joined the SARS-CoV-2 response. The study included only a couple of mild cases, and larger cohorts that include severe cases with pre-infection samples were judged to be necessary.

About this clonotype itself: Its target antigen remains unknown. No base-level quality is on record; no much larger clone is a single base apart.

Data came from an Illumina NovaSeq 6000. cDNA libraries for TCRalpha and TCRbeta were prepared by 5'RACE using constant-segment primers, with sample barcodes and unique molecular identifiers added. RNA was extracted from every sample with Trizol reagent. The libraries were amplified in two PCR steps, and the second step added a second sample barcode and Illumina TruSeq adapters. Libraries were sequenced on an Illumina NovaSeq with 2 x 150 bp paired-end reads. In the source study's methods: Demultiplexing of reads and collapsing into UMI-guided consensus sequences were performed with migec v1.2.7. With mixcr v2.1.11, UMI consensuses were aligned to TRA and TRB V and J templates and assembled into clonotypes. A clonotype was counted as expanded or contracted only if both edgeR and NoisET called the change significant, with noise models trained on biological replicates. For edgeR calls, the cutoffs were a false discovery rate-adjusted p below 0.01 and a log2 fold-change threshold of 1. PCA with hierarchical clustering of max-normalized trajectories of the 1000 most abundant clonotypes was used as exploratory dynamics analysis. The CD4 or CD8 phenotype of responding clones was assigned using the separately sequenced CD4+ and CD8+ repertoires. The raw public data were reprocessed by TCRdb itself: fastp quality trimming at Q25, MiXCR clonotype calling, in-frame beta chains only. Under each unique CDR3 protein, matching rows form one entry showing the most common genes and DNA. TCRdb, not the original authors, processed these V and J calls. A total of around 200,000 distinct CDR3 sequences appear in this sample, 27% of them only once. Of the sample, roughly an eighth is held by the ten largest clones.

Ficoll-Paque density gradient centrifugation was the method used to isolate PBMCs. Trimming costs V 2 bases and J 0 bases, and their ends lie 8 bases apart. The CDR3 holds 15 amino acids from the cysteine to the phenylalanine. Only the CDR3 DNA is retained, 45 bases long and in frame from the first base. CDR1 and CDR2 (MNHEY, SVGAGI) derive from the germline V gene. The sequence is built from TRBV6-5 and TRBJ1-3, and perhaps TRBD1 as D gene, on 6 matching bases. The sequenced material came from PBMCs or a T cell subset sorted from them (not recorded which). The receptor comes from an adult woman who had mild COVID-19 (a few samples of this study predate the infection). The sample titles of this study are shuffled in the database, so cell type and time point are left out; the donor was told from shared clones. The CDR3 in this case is CASSYTGSSGNTIYF. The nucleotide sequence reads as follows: TGTGCCAGCAGTTACACAGGGAGCTCTGGAAACACCATATATTTT.